The next 12 T cell receptor beta chains were all read from a single sample in a study of Ad26.COV2.S vaccination and SARS-CoV-2 variants. Repertoires were generated with immunoSEQ multiplex PCR, while TCRdb's copy carries only in-frame clones and drops some. The sample records about 500,000 clones, nearly 90% being singletons. The treatment here: some 20 received Ad26.COV2.S at low or high dose, single or two shots; roughly five received placebo; per-sample allocation not given. Day 63 after the first injection of vaccine or placebo was the sampling time. Specimen: peripheral blood, collected in a trial of Ad26.COV2.S vaccine versus placebo. These receptors were obtained from a person between 18 and 59 years old who received the Ad26.COV2.S COVID-19 vaccine or a placebo.

The chain carries TRBV18 and TRBJ1-1; 11 bases map to TRBD1. The CDR3 has 15 residues. Germline loops: CDR1 KGHSH, CDR2 LQKENI. The ends lost 8 bases at V and 5 bases at J; junction bases unmatched: 10. The CDR3 is CASQLTGQGGTEAFF. CDR3 nucleotide sequence: TGTGCCAGCCAACTTACGGGACAGGGGGGGACTGAAGCTTTCTTT. The whole variable domain, remainder taken from reference TRBV18 and TRBJ1-1, is NAGVMQNPRHLVRRRGQEARLRCSPMKGHSHVYWYRQLPEEGLKFMVYLQKENIIDESGMPKERFSAEFPKEGPSILRIQQVVRGDSAAYFCASQLTGQGGTEAFFGQGTRLTVV.

This chain connects TRBV7-2 to TRBJ1-1; D not certain. There are 15 residues in the CDR3. Germline V gene data show CDR1 as SGHTA and CDR2 as FQGNSA. The germline V and J ends were trimmed by 1 base and 0 bases, with 9 bases remaining between them. CDR3 residues: CASSLVGGMNTEAFF. DNA of the CDR3: TGTGCCAGCAGCTTAGTGGGCGGGATGAACACTGAAGCTTTCTTT.

The chain recombines TRBV7-2 with TRBJ2-1, with D perhaps matching TRBD1 or TRBD2 (5 bases each). Germline lookup yields CDR1 SGHTA and CDR2 FQGNSA. CDR3 size: 12 residues. Trimming took off 8 bases at V and 3 bases at J, with 8 bases between the two ends. The CDR3 region is CASGGYYNEQFF. The CDR3 nucleotides are TGTGCCAGCGGGGGTTACTACAATGAGCAGTTCTTC. The full variable domain, in which reference TRBV7-2 and TRBJ2-1 provide the parts outside the CDR3, is GAGVSQSPSNKVTEKGKDVELRCDPISGHTALYWYRQSLGQGLEFLIYFQGNSAPDKSGLPSDRFSAERTGGSVSTLTIQRTQQEDSAVYLCASGGYYNEQFFGPGTRLTVL.

The J gene is TRBJ2-7, the V gene TRBV18; D is ambiguous. Germline V gene sequence: CDR1 KGHSH, CDR2 LQKENI. V lost 3 bases and J 1 base, leaving 7 bases between the germline ends. CDR3 size: 13 residues. The CDR3 reads CASSPSQSYEQYF. CDR3 bases: TGTGCCAGCTCACCTTCCCAGTCCTACGAGCAGTACTTC. Complete variable domain (other parts from reference TRBV18 and TRBJ2-7): NAGVMQNPRHLVRRRGQEARLRCSPMKGHSHVYWYRQLPEEGLKFMVYLQKENIIDESGMPKERFSAEFPKEGPSILRIQQVVRGDSAAYFCASSPSQSYEQYFGPGTRLTVT.

This clone appeared once. This chain connects TRBV28 to TRBJ2-7; TRBD2 matches 9 bases. V trimming: 0 bases; J trimming: 2 bases; junction bases outside the gene matches: 2. CDR1 MDHEN and CDR2 SYDVKM come from the germline V gene. CDR3 length equals 15 residues. CDR3 in amino acids: CASSLWASGAYEQYF. The CDR3 DNA is TGTGCCAGCAGTTTATGGGCTAGCGGGGCCTACGAGCAGTACTTC. Drawing the rest from reference TRBV28 and TRBJ2-7, the complete variable domain is DVKVTQSSRYLVKRTGEKVFLECVQDMDHENMFWYRQDPGLGLRLIYFSYDVKMKEKGDIPEGYSVSREKKERFSLILESASTNQTSMYLCASSLWASGAYEQYFGPGTRLTVT.

The V call is TRBV6-4, the J call TRBJ2-1; D unclear. Germline V gene sequence: CDR1 MRHNA, CDR2 SNTAGT. There are 13 residues in the CDR3. V was trimmed by 2 bases and J by 7 bases, leaving 9 bases between them. The CDR3 sequence: CASSDGLGNEQFF. CDR3 sequence (DNA): TGTGCCAGCAGTGACGGTCTGGGAAATGAGCAGTTCTTC.

V usage is TRBV12-3 or TRBV12-4 and J usage is TRBJ2-7; either TRBD1 or TRBD2 may fit D (5 bases each). The CDR3 covers 13 residues. The germline V and J ends were trimmed by 5 bases and 6 bases, with 14 bases remaining between them. The CDR3 region has the DNA TGTGCCAGCAGTCCCCGGGATGGGGGCGAGCAGTACTTC. As protein: CASSPRDGGEQYF.

This chain connects TRBV3-1 (or the pseudogene TRBV3-2) to TRBJ2-7; D possibly corresponds to TRBD1 (6 bases). CDR1 and CDR2 from the germline V gene are LGHDT and YNNKEL (reference sequence). V lost 1 base to trimming and J lost 6 bases, with 16 bases between them. The CDR3 spans 15 residues. The CDR3 sequence is CASSQGSGAGREQYF. The CDR3 DNA is TGTGCCAGCAGCCAAGGATCAGGGGCAGGTCGCGAGCAGTACTTC.

This sequence joins TRBV5-4 and TRBJ2-3; 10 positions agree with TRBD2. This CDR3 is built from 16 residues. In germline, CDR1 is SGHNT, CDR2 YYREEE (reference sequence). With 4 bases clipped from V and 4 bases from J, the junction kept 9 bases outside the gene matches. The CDR3 reads CASSLLSGRAADTQYF. Here the CDR3 DNA reads TGTGCCAGCAGCCTCCTCAGCGGGAGGGCCGCAGATACGCAGTATTTT. Together with reference TRBV5-4 and TRBJ2-3, the CDR3 gives the full variable domain: ETGVTQSPTHLIKTRGQQVTLRCSSQSGHNTVSWYQQALGQGPQFIFQYYREEENGRGNFPPRFSGLQFPNYSSELNVNALELDDSALYLCASSLLSGRAADTQYFGPGTRLTVL.

This rearrangement joins TRBV28 to TRBJ1-2, with D unclear. The CDR3 covers 16 residues. Trimming pared 7 bases from V and 3 bases from J, leaving 21 bases between. Per germline, CDR1 MDHEN and CDR2 SYDVKM. CDR3 protein: CASNLGLGEGYYGYTF. In DNA, the CDR3 is TGTGCCAGCAATCTAGGGTTAGGCGAGGGCTACTATGGCTACACCTTC.

The chain links TRBV29-1 to TRBJ1-3, with TRBD1 matching over 7 bases. Trimming removed 3 bases from V and 8 bases from J; junction bases left unmatched: 13. This CDR3 region has 15 residues. CDR1 is SQVTM and CDR2 is ANQGSEA in the germline V gene. For the CDR3, the DNA is TGCAGCGTTGAGGGGACAGCGACTAGGGGGGACACCATATATTTT. It encodes CSVEGTATRGDTIYF.

V gene TRBV6-5 combines with J gene TRBJ2-1, with a tentative D call TRBD2 (5 bases). Trimming removed 6 bases at V and 7 bases at J, with 16 bases between. CDR3 size: 14 residues. The germline V gene has CDR1 MNHEY and CDR2 SVGAGI. The CDR3 nucleotides are TGTGCCAGCAGCATTGGACTGGCGAGGAATGAGCAGTTCTTC. It codes for CASSIGLARNEQFF.